This T cell receptor beta chain was sequenced for a study of blood T cell repertoires in COVID-19. V lost 8 bases and J lost 5; bases outside the gene matches: 3. This CDR3 comprises 13 residues. From germline, CDR1 is SNHLY and CDR2 FYNNEI. Only in-frame clones appear in the TCRdb table, and some are missing; sequencing was by immunoSEQ multiplex PCR. The repertoire has 320,000 or so clones, roughly nine tenths of them found once; the top ten carry more than 0.8%. The gene calls are TRBV2 and TRBJ2-1; 10 bases are a match to TRBD2. The origin of this receptor is a woman aged 30 to 39 who had recovered from COVID-19. The sequenced material came from PBMCs or T cells enriched from blood (not recorded which). CDR3 nucleotides: TGTGCCAGCCGCAGCGGGGGGGACAATGAGCAGTTCTTC. It yields the protein CASRSGGDNEQFF.